Below, one T cell receptor (beta chain) is given with its context. The data derive from a study of patients and donors after allogeneic stem cell transplantation. TCRdb reprocessed the RT-PCR reads with MiXCR, giving one entry per CDR3 protein. The table includes about a million distinct CDR3 sequences, 15% to 20% detected once. Sequenced: blood, either unsorted or a sorted T cell fraction (not recorded which). The TCR was taken from a human donor who was either an allogeneic HSCT recipient or a stem cell or donor lymphocyte infusion donor (not recorded which). It is not recorded whose cells these are; they may come from a transplant donor.

The CDR3 nucleotides read TGTGCCAGTAGTAACGGGGGAACCTACAATGAGCAGTTCTTC. Translating it yields CASSNGGTYNEQFF. The chain combines TRBV19 with TRBJ2-1; a possible D gene is TRBD2 (6 bases). The length of the CDR3 is 14 residues. V lost 4 bases and J 2 bases, leaving 9 bases between the germline ends. Germline CDR1 LNHDA, CDR2 SQIVND (reference sequence).